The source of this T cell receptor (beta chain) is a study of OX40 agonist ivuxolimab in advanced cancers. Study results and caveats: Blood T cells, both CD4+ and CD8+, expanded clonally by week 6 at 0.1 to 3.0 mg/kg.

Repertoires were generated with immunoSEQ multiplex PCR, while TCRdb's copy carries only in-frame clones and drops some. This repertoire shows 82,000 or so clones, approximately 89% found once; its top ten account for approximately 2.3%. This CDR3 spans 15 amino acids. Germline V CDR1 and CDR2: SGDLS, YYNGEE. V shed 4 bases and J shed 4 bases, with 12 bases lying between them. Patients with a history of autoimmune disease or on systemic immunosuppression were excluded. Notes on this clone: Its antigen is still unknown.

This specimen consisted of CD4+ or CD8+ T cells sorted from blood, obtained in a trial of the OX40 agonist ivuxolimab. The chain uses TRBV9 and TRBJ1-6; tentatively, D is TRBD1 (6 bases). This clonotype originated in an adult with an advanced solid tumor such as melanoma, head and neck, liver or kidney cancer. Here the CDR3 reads CASSFEGGYNSPLHF. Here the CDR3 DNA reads TGTGCCAGCAGCTTCGAAGGGGGTTATAATTCACCCCTCCACTTT. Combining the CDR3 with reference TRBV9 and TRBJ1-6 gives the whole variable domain DSGVTQTPKHLITATGQRVTLRCSPRSGDLSVYWYQQSLDQGLQFLIQYYNGEERAKGNILERFSAQQFPDLHSELNLSSLELGDSALYFCASSFEGGYNSPLHFGNGTRLTVT.